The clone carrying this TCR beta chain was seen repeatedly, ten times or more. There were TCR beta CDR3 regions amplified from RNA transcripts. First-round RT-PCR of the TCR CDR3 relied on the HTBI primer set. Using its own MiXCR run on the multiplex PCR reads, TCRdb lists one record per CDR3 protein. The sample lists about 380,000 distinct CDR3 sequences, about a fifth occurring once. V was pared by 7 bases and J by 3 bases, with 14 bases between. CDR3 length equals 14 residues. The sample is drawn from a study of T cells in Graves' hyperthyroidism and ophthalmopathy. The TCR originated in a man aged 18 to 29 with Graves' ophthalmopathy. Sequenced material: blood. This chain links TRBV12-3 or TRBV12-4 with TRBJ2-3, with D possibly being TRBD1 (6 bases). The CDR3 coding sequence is TGTGCCAGCAATGACAGGTTGAGGACAGATACGCAGTATTTT. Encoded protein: CASNDRLRTDTQYF.